This T cell receptor beta chain originates from a study of beta chain features in type 1 diabetes. It was via CD45RO/CCR7/CD25/CD127/CD95/CD27 that CD4+ naive, central memory, regulatory and stem cell-like memory cells were sorted. In its sample, this clone was seen a few times. Reverse transcribing all isolated RNA meant expressed TCRB transcripts were sequenced. Produced via immunoSEQ multiplex PCR; TCRdb's table is partial and in-frame only. Among fewer than 550,000 clones listed, 10% to 12% were seen once. There are 18 residues in the CDR3. V was pared by 1 base and J by 7 bases, with 23 bases between. The germline V gene encodes CDR1 MGHRA and CDR2 YSYEKL.

This chain joins TRBV4-1 and TRBJ2-1; the D gene is possibly TRBD2 (6 bases). The origin of this receptor is a woman younger than 35 in good health. Material: naive CD4+ T cells from blood. The CDR3 coding sequence is TGCGCCAGCAGCCAAGCACCTTCACTGATTCGGGAGTATAATGAGCAGTTCTTC. This codes for CASSQAPSLIREYNEQFF.